Included here is one T cell receptor (beta chain) sequence, with context. This sample stems from a study of T cells expressing NK-cell markers. From the 5' RACE reads, TCRdb lists one entry per CDR3 protein and no DNA. The listing records about 380,000 distinct CDR3 sequences. The CDR3 length is 21 residues. Germline lookup yields CDR1 KGHSH and CDR2 LQKENI. The receptor was isolated from a man aged 18-75 years in good health. The sample was blood T cells: a sorted CD56 or NKG2C T cell subset, CD4+ or CD8+ T cells, or bulk PBMC T cells (not recorded which). The chain couples TRBV18 to TRBJ1-6; TCRdb's D gene call, TRBD1, goes unchecked for lack of DNA. CDR3 amino acids: CASSPSASPRAGRDYNSPLHF.